This is a list of T cell receptor beta chains from one sample in a study of CD8+CD57+ T cells in acquired aplastic anemia. Each CDR3 protein is one row after TCRdb ran MiXCR on the reads. The sample includes about 290,000 distinct CDR3 sequences, roughly 53% seen only once; the top ten take approximately 1.2%. The sample comprised sorted CD4+, CD8+, or CD8+CD57+ T cells (not recorded which) from PBMCs. The receptors shown here come from a human donor with aplastic anemia. The CDR3 runs from the conserved cysteine through the conserved F or W. The D gene is left open where the match is weak. Expanded clones get a size class; other rows say once, few or many, or leave the size out.

- CATSDWAGGTGELSF - TRBV24-1 - TRBJ2-2
TGTGCCAGCAGCTTAGAGAGCAGTTTTGGATCACCCCTCCACTTT CASSLESSFGSPLHF - TRBV7-2 - TRBJ1-6
TGTGCCACCAGTGATAAAGGGACTAGCGGACCCACAGATACGCAGTATTTT CATSDKGTSGPTDTQYF TRBD2 TRBV24-1 - TRBJ2-3
TGTGCCAGCAGCCCCCTAGGCGGACGGGAGGTAGCCTATAATTCACCCCTCCACTTT CASSPLGGREVAYNSPLHF - TRBV7-8 - TRBJ1-6
TGCAGTGCTAGAGGGACTAGTACCTACGAGCAGTACTTC CSARGTSTYEQYF TRBD2 TRBV20-1 - TRBJ2-7
TGTGCCAGCAGCAACGACCCGGGACAGCCTATTTCTGAAGCTTTCTTT CASSNDPGQPISEAFF TRBD1 TRBV7-3 - TRBJ1-1
TGTGCCAGCAGCGTAGTTAGCGGGAGGGGCAATGAGCAGTTCTTC CASSVVSGRGNEQFF TRBD2 TRBV9 many TRBJ2-1
TGCAGTGCTAGGCAAGCGGGCGGCCAAGAGACCCAGTACTTC CSARQAGGQETQYF - TRBV20-1 few TRBJ2-5
TGCGCCAGCAGCTTGGGGGGACAGGGTTATACAGATACGCAGTATTTT CASSLGGQGYTDTQYF TRBD1 TRBV5-1 - TRBJ2-3
TGTGCCAGTAGTAACGAGTACTCTGGGACAGGGGGCGTCAATCAGCCCCAGCATTTT CASSNEYSGTGGVNQPQHF TRBD1 TRBV19 - TRBJ1-5
TGTGCCACCAGTGATTACAGGTCTGGGGGAATGAACACTGAAGCTTTCTTT CATSDYRSGGMNTEAFF - TRBV24-1 - TRBJ1-1
TGTGCCAGCAGCCAAGAAGGGGGTTACGAGCAGTACTTC CASSQEGGYEQYF - TRBV3-1 many TRBJ2-7
TGTGCCAGCAGCTTAGACGTTAGGGGTGAGAACTATGGCTACACCTTC CASSLDVRGENYGYTF - TRBV11-2 - TRBJ1-2
TGTGCCAGCAGCTTAAAGGGCACCATATATTTT CASSLKGTIYF - TRBV5-4 - TRBJ1-3
TGTGCCAGCAGCCCGGACAGGGCTACCTACGATCAGTACTTC CASSPDRATYDQYF TRBD1 TRBV14 - TRBJ2-7
TGTGCCAGTAGTAAGGCCCTCTCCGGGGAGCTGTTTTTT CASSKALSGELFF - TRBV19 - TRBJ2-2
TGCAGTGCTAGAGATCTAGCTAGCGGGGGCACAGATACGCAGTATTTT CSARDLASGGTDTQYF TRBD2 TRBV20-1 - TRBJ2-3
TGTGCCACCAGTGACCGGACTAGCGGGAGCTCCTACAATGAGCAGTTCTTC CATSDRTSGSSYNEQFF TRBD2 TRBV24-1 - TRBJ2-1
TGTGCCAGCAGCCACGGGACAGACCAAGAGACCCAGTACTTC CASSHGTDQETQYF TRBD1 TRBV12-3/TRBV12-4 many TRBJ2-5
TGTGCCAGCAGCCCACAGGGGAGCTCCTATAATTCACCCCTCCACTTT CASSPQGSSYNSPLHF TRBD1 TRBV7-2 many TRBJ1-6
TGTGCCAGCAGCCACACTCCGGGCGGGACAGGGAACACTGAAGCTTTCTTT CASSHTPGGTGNTEAFF TRBD1 TRBV14 - TRBJ1-1
TGCGCCAGCAGCATCCCGACTAGCTGGAGCACAGATACGCAGTATTTT CASSIPTSWSTDTQYF TRBD2 TRBV5-1 - TRBJ2-3
TGTGCCAGCAGCGCACAAGGGACAGCCGCCTACGAGCAGTACTTC CASSAQGTAAYEQYF TRBD1 TRBV2 - TRBJ2-7
TGTGCCAGCAGCTTGGCGGGGGGGCAGTACCAGCAGTTCTTC CASSLAGGQYQQFF TRBD2 TRBV7-3 - TRBJ2-1
TGTGCCAGCAGTTCCGCCGGGACTAGCGGGAGGGCCGCGGTTTCAGGCGAGCAGTACTTC CASSSAGTSGRAAVSGEQYF TRBD2 TRBV6-2/TRBV6-3 few TRBJ2-7
TGTGCCAGCAGCCATCTCATTTCGGGATCCCACCAAGAGACCCAATACTTC CASSHLISGSHQETQYF - TRBV3-1 many TRBJ2-5
TGTGCCAGCAGTCAAAGGACAGGGCTAGAGACCCAGTACTTC CASSQRTGLETQYF TRBD1 TRBV7-9 - TRBJ2-5
TGTGCCAGTAAGGGGGCGGCGGGAGGTGTAAACGAGCAGTACTTC CASKGAAGGVNEQYF - TRBV19 - TRBJ2-7
TGCGCCAGCAGCCAAACGTCAGGACCCTACGAGCAGTACTTC CASSQTSGPYEQYF - TRBV4-3 - TRBJ2-7
TGTGCCAGCAGTCTAGACAGCTTGGGGTCACCCCTCCACTTT CASSLDSLGSPLHF - TRBV6-6 - TRBJ1-6
TGTGCCACCAGCAGAGACCTGGCGGCGGGAGGGCTTGGGGAGACCCAGTACTTC CATSRDLAAGGLGETQYF TRBD2 TRBV15 few TRBJ2-5
TGTGCCAGCAGCTTACATAGCGGAGGCTACGAGCAGTACTTC CASSLHSGGYEQYF - TRBV7-2 - TRBJ2-7
TGCGCCAGCAACTCAGGTAGCAATCCCAAAAACATTCAGTACTTC CASNSGSNPKNIQYF - TRBV10-2 many TRBJ2-4
TGTGCCAGCAGTTTAGGAAGCGGGAGGGCCAACGTCCTGACTTTC CASSLGSGRANVLTF TRBD2 TRBV7-3 once TRBJ2-6
TGTGCCAGCAGTGAACCCGGGGACAGGGACTATGGCTACACCTTC CASSEPGDRDYGYTF TRBD1 TRBV25-1 - TRBJ1-2
TGTGCCAGCCGACTAACTAGCGGGGGGGCAGATACGCAGTATTTT CASRLTSGGADTQYF TRBD2 TRBV6-5 many TRBJ2-3
TGCGCCAGCAGCTTGGAAGGGAAAGAGACCCAGTACTTC CASSLEGKETQYF - TRBV5-1 many TRBJ2-5
TGTGCCAGCAGCAAAAGTCGGTTGATTTTACCGACTAGCGGGAGGGTTTTGACCCTCCATACGCAGTATTTT CASSKSRLILPTSGRVLTLHTQYF TRBD2 TRBV11-2 few TRBJ2-3
TGTGCCACCAGCAGAGATCTGACTGTCTCCTACGAGCAGTACTTC CATSRDLTVSYEQYF - TRBV15 - TRBJ2-7
TGTGCCAGCAGCTTATCTATCGGCTACACCTTC CASSLSIGYTF - TRBV7-6 - TRBJ1-2
TGTGCCAGCAGAGCGAGTGCAGGACCATCTAATTCACCCCTCCACTTT CASRASAGPSNSPLHF - TRBV2 many TRBJ1-6